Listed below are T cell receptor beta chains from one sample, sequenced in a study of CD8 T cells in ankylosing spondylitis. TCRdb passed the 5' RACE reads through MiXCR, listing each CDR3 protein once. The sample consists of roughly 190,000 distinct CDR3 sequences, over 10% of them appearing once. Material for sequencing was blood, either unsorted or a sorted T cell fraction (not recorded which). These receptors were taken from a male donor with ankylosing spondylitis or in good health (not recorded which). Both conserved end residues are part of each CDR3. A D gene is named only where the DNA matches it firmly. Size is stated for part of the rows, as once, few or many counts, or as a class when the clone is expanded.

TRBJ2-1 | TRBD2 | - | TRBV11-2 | CASSLGLREGYNEQFF | TGTGCCAGCAGCTTAGGTCTCCGGGAGGGTTACAATGAGCAGTTCTTC
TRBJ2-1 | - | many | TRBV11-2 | CASSLFDEQFF | TGTGCCAGCAGCTTATTTGATGAGCAGTTCTTC
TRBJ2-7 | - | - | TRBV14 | CASSQDQAPPWEQYF | TGTGCCAGCAGCCAAGACCAGGCACCCCCTTGGGAGCAGTACTTC
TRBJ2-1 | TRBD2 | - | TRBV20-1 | CSARDLERGLSYNEQFF | TGCAGTGCTAGAGATCTAGAGCGGGGCCTCTCCTACAATGAGCAGTTCTTC
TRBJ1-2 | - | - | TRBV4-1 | CASSPSGFYNYGYTF | TGCGCCAGCAGCCCCTCGGGTTTTTATAACTATGGCTACACCTTC
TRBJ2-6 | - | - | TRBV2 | CASSWNSRTPESGANVLTF | TGTGCCAGCAGTTGGAATTCCCGGACACCTGAGAGTGGGGCCAACGTCCTGACTTTC
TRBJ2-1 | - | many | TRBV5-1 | CASSLEGLSSYNEQFF | TGCGCCAGCAGCTTGGAAGGGTTGAGCTCCTACAATGAGCAGTTCTTC
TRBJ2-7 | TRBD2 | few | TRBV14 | CASSQPSGSFPYEQYF | TGTGCCAGCAGCCAGCCCAGCGGGAGTTTCCCCTACGAGCAGTACTTC
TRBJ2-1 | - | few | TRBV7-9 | CASSLMGNEQFF | TGTGCCAGCAGCTTAATGGGGAATGAGCAGTTCTTC
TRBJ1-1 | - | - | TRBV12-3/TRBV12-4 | CASSNEAFF | TGTGCCAGCAGTAATGAAGCTTTCTTT
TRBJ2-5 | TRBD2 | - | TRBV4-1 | CASSQETTSGYQETQYF | TGCGCCAGCAGCCAAGAGACCACTAGCGGGTATCAAGAGACCCAGTACTTC
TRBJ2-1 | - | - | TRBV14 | CASSPYYNEQFF | TGTGCCAGCAGCCCTTACTACAATGAGCAGTTCTTC
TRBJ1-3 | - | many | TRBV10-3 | CAIRYEVRGNTIYF | TGTGCCATCAGATACGAGGTGAGAGGAAACACCATATATTTT
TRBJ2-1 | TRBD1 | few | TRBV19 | CASSILNRGRDEQFF | TGTGCCAGTAGTATTCTAAACAGGGGTCGCGATGAGCAGTTCTTC
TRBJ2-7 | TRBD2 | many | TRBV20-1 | CSARDSRASGSYEQYF | TGCAGTGCTAGAGATAGTAGAGCTAGCGGGAGCTACGAGCAGTACTTC
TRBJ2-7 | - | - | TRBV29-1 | CSVELPVVYEQYF | TGCAGCGTTGAACTGCCGGTGGTCTACGAGCAGTACTTC
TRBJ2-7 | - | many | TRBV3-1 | CASSPGLLIISYEQYF | TGTGCCAGCAGCCCGGGACTTTTAATTATCTCCTACGAGCAGTACTTC
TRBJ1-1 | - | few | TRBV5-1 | CASSLGFGYGVNTEAFF | TGCGCCAGCAGCTTGGGGTTTGGCTACGGGGTGAACACTGAAGCTTTCTTT
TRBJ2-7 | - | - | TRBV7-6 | CASSYGQLGTYEQYF | TGTGCCAGCAGTTATGGACAGCTAGGCACCTACGAGCAGTACTTC
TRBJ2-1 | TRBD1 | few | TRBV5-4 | CAAADRAVDEQFF | TGTGCCGCTGCGGACAGGGCAGTCGATGAGCAGTTCTTC
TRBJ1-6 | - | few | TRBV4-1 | CASSQDVWDLNSPLHF | TGCGCCAGCAGCCAAGATGTCTGGGATCTCAATTCACCCCTCCACTTT
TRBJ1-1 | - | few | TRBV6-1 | CASSQGLITEAFF | TGTGCCAGCAGCCAGGGGCTAATCACTGAAGCTTTCTTT
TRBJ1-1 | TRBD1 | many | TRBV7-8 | CASSPSQGLNTEAFF | TGTGCCAGCAGCCCATCACAGGGGTTGAACACTGAAGCTTTCTTT
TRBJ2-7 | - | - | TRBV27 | CASSLDGYYEQYF | TGTGCCAGCAGTTTAGACGGTTACTACGAGCAGTACTTC
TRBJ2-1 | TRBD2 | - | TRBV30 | CAWRTSGGGDEQFF | TGTGCCTGGAGAACTAGCGGGGGGGGCGATGAGCAGTTCTTC
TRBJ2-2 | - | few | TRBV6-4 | CASSDSGYTGELFF | TGTGCCAGCAGTGACTCCGGGTACACCGGGGAGCTGTTTTTT
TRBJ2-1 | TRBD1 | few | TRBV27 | CASSPNPGTGGYNEQFF | TGTGCCAGCAGCCCGAATCCCGGGACAGGGGGTTACAATGAGCAGTTCTTC
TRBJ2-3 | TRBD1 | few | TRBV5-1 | CASSLNRGLEDTQYF | TGCGCCAGCAGCTTGAACAGGGGGCTTGAAGATACGCAGTATTTT
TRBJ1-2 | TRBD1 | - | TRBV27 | CASSFGTGKGYNYGYTF | TGTGCCAGCAGTTTCGGGACAGGGAAGGGATATAACTATGGCTACACCTTC
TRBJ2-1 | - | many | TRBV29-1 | CSVVGESYNEQFF | TGCAGCGTTGTGGGCGAGTCCTACAATGAGCAGTTCTTC
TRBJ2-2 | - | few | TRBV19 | CASPDLTGELFF | TGTGCCAGTCCAGATCTAACCGGGGAGCTGTTTTTT
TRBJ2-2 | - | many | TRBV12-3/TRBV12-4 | CASSSWTGGGNTGELFF | TGTGCCAGCAGCAGCTGGACAGGCGGGGGTAACACCGGGGAGCTGTTTTTT
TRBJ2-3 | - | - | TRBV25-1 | CASSGFSGETDTQYF | TGTGCCAGCAGTGGATTTAGCGGTGAAACAGATACGCAGTATTTT
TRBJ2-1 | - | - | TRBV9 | CASSPPAGAAYNEQFF | TGTGCCAGCAGCCCCCCCGCGGGGGCGGCGTACAATGAGCAGTTCTTC
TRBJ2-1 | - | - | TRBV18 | CASHGQVDEQFF | TGTGCCTCCCATGGGCAGGTCGATGAGCAGTTCTTC
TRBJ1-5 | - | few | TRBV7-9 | CASSLEHQPQHF | TGTGCCAGCAGCTTAGAACATCAGCCCCAGCATTTT
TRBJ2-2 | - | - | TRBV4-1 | CASSQSGGNTGELFF | TGCGCCAGCAGCCAATCAGGCGGGAACACCGGGGAGCTGTTTTTT
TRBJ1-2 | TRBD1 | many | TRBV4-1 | CASSWGQLNYGYTF | TGCGCCAGCAGCTGGGGACAGTTAAACTATGGCTACACCTTC
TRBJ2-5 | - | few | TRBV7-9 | CASSWGGQARETQYF | TGTGCCAGCAGCTGGGGGGGGCAGGCGCGAGAGACCCAGTACTTC
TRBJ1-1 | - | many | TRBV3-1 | CASSEAGLNTEAFF | TGTGCCAGCAGCGAAGCGGGGTTGAACACTGAAGCTTTCTTT
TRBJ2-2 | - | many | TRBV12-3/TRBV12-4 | CASTSTGELFF | TGTGCCAGCACTTCGACCGGGGAGCTGTTTTTT
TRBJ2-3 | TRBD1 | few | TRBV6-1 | CASSEGTGQVDTQYF | TGTGCCAGCAGTGAAGGGACAGGGCAAGTAGATACGCAGTATTTT
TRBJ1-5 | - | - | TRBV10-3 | CAISESGRGNQPQHF | TGTGCCATCAGTGAGTCCGGCAGGGGCAATCAGCCCCAGCATTTT
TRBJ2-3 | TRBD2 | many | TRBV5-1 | CASSGGTSGRRDTQYF | TGCGCCAGCAGCGGAGGGACTAGCGGGAGACGAGATACGCAGTATTTT
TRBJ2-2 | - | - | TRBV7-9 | CASSLKSTGELFF | TGTGCCAGCAGCTTAAAGAGTACCGGGGAGCTGTTTTTT
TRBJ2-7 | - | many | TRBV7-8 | CASSLVSLPYEQYF | TGTGCCAGCAGCTTAGTATCGCTTCCCTACGAGCAGTACTTC
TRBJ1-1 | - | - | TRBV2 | CATRTGRMNTEAFF | TGTGCCACCCGAACGGGTCGAATGAACACTGAAGCTTTCTTT
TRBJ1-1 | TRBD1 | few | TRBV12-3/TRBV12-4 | CASSPGQGVVGAFF | TGTGCCAGCAGCCCGGGACAGGGGGTGGTAGGAGCTTTCTTT